This TCR beta chain appears in the sequencing data of a study of CD8 T cells in Susac syndrome. Reverse transcription used about 0.45 to 1 ug RNA and random hexamers. One entry per CDR3 protein results from TCRdb running MiXCR on the immunoSEQ multiplex PCR reads. The sample shows 70,000 to 100,000 distinct CDR3 sequences, roughly 96% of them seen only once. Sequencing of TCR beta was undertaken in CD8+ and CD4+ T cells derived from blood. Both CD4+ and CD8+ T cells were negatively isolated, and TEMRA cells underwent FACS enrichment. Germline V gives CDR1 SQVTM, CDR2 ANQGSEA. CDR3 length: 14 amino acids.

The chain carries TRBV29-1 and TRBJ2-3; D may be TRBD1 (6 bases). This clonotype was sampled from a human donor with Susac syndrome. Input material: CD8+ T cells from PBMCs. In DNA, the CDR3 is TGCAGTACCGACCGGGACATAGACACAGATACGCAGTATTTT. It codes for CSTDRDIDTDTQYF.